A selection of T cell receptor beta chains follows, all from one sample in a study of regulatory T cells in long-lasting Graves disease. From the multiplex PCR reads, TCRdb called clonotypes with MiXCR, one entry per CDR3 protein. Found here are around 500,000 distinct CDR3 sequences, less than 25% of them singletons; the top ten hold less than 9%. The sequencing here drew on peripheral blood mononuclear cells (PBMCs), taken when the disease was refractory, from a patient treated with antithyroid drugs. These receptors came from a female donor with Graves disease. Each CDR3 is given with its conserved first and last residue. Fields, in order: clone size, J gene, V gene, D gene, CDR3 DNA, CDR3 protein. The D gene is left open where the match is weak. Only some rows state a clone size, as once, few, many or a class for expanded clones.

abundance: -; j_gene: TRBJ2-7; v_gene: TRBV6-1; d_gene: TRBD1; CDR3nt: TGTGCCACCGAAACAGGGGTTGCCTACGAGCAGTACTTC; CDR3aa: CATETGVAYEQYF
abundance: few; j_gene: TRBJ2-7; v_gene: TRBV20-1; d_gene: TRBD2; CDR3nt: TGCAGTGCCACGTTACCGGGACTAGCGGGGGGCGAGCAGTACTTC; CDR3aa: CSATLPGLAGGEQYF
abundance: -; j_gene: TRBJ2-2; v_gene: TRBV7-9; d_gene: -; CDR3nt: TGTGCCAGCAGTTTCGAGAGACAGCTGTTTTTT; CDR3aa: CASSFERQLFF
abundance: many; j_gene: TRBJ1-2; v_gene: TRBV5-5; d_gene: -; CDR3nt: TGTGCCAGCAGCTTCGGACAGAGCTATGGCTACACCTTC; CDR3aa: CASSFGQSYGYTF
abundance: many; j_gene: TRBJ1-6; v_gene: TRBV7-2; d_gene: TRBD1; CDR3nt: TGTGCCAGCAGTCCAGGGGGGAATTCACCCCTCCACTTT; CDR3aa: CASSPGGNSPLHF
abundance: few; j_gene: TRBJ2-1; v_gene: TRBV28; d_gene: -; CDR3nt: TGTGCCAGCAGTGATCGGGCTGAGCAGTTCTTC; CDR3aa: CASSDRAEQFF
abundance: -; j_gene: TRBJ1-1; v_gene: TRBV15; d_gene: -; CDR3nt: TGTGCCACCAGCGGCCGCAGGGAGTCGAACACTGAAGCTTTCTTT; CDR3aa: CATSGRRESNTEAFF
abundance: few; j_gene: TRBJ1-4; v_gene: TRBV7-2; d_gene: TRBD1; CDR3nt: TGTGCCAGCAGCCCACCCGGGACAGCCCATAATGAAAAACTGTTTTTT; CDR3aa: CASSPPGTAHNEKLFF
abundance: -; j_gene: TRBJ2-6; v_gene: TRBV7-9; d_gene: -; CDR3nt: TGTGCCAGCAGCCTACCGGGACGGGGGGCCTACGTCCTGACTTTC; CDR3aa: CASSLPGRGAYVLTF
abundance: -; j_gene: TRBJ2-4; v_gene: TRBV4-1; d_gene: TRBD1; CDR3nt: TGCGCCAGCAGCCAATTAGCCAAAAACCGACAGGGTCGGGGCAAAAACATTCAGTACTTC; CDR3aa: CASSQLAKNRQGRGKNIQYF
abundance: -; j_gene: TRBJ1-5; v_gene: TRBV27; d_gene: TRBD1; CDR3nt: TGTGCCAGCAGCCAGGGGGCGAGCAATCAGCCCCAGCATTTT; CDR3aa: CASSQGASNQPQHF
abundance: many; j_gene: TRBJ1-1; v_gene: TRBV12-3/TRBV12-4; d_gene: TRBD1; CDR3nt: TGTGCCAGCAGCCCTCGGGCCGGGACAGAGAACACTGAAGCTTTCTTT; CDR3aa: CASSPRAGTENTEAFF
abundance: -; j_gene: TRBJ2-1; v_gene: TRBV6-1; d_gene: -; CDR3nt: TGTGCCAGCAGCGCAGGACCGGATTACAATGAGCAGTTCTTC; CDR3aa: CASSAGPDYNEQFF
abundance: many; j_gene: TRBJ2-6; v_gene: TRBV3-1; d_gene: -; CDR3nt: TGTGCCAGCAGCCATTCTGGGGCCAACGTCCTGACTTTC; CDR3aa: CASSHSGANVLTF
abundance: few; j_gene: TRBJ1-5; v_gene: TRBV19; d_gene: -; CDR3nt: TGTGCCGCTGGGGCGGGGTATGGCAATCAGCCCCAGCATTTT; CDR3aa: CAAGAGYGNQPQHF
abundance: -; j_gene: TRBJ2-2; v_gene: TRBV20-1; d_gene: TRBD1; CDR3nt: TGCAGTGCCCCAATCCCGACAGGGGTTAAGACCGGGGAGCTGTTTTTT; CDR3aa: CSAPIPTGVKTGELFF
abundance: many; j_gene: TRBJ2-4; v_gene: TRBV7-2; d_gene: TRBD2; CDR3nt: TGTGCCAGCAGCGCCCCGGTTCGGACTAGAGGACAGTACTTC; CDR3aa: CASSAPVRTRGQYF
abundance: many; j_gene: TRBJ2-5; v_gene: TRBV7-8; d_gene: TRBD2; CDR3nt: TGTGCCAGCAGCTACGGGACTAGCGGGGTCGCGGCCCAGTACTTC; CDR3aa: CASSYGTSGVAAQYF
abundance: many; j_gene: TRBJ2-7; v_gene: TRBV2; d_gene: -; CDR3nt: TGTGCCAGCAGAGGTCCGGCGGACGGACGCTACGAGCAGTACTTC; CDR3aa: CASRGPADGRYEQYF
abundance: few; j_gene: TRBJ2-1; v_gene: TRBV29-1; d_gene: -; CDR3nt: TGCAGCGTTGAGTGGGACTCGAGTGAGCAGTTCTTC; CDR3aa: CSVEWDSSEQFF
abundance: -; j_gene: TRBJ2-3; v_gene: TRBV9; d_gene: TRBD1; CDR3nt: TGTGCCAGCAGCGTCGGGACAGGGGGCACAGATACGCAGTATTTT; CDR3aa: CASSVGTGGTDTQYF
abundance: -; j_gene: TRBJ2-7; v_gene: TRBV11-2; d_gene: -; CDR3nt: TGTGCCAGCAGCCTCGGACTAATTCTCTACGAGCAGTACTTC; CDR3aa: CASSLGLILYEQYF
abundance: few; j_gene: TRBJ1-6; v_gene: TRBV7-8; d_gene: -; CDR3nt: TGTGCCAGCAGCCGTTCGTCGGGACTGTATAATTCACCCCTCCACTTT; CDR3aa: CASSRSSGLYNSPLHF